The 27 T cell receptor beta chains in this list originate from one sample, sequenced in a study of response to subunit inactivated influenza vaccine. TCRdb used MiXCR to reprocess the RT-PCR reads, holding one entry per CDR3 protein. The data show some 800,000 distinct CDR3 sequences, 21% seen once. The material sequenced was PBMCs from blood, taken 5 days after vaccination. These receptors all stem from a man in his forties or fifties who received an inactivated influenza vaccine.

The rearrangement links TRBV29-1 to TRBJ1-1; D unclear. This CDR3 is 13 amino acids long. V lost 7 bases and J 5 bases, leaving 17 bases between the germline ends. CDR1 is SQVTM, CDR2 ANQGSEA, per germline. CDR3 nucleotides: TGCAGCGGTGGCTCGGGGTTGTGGACTGAAGCTTTCTTT. Residues: CSGGSGLWTEAFF.

The chain uses TRBV7-2 and TRBJ2-1, with D unclear. Germline V lookup: CDR1 SGHTA, CDR2 FQGNSA. The CDR3 length is 14 residues. The ends were cut back, 8 bases at V and 4 bases at J, with 15 bases in the middle. CDR3 DNA: TGTGCCAGCCACTCGGCGGCGAAATACAATGAGCAGTTCTTC. Residues: CASHSAAKYNEQFF. Drawing the rest from reference TRBV7-2 and TRBJ2-1, the complete variable domain is GAGVSQSPSNKVTEKGKDVELRCDPISGHTALYWYRQSLGQGLEFLIYFQGNSAPDKSGLPSDRFSAERTGGSVSTLTIQRTQQEDSAVYLCASHSAAKYNEQFFGPGTRLTVL.

This clonotype turned up a few times. The rearrangement joins TRBV30 to TRBJ2-3; D not resolved. This CDR3 is built from 13 residues. The V end lost 1 base, the J end lost 3 bases, and 8 bases lay between the germline ends. Germline CDR1 GTSNPN, CDR2 SVGIG (reference sequence). This CDR3 reads CAWSGQRTDTQYF. CDR3 sequence (DNA): TGTGCCTGGAGTGGCCAACGAACAGATACGCAGTATTTT.

This clonotype was counted between two and nine times. V is TRBV7-9 and J is TRBJ2-3; TRBD1 or TRBD2 may be the D gene (6 bases each). CDR3 length: 14 residues. V lost 3 bases to trimming and J lost 6 bases, with 13 bases between them. The germline CDR1 and CDR2 sequences are SEHNR and FQNEAQ (reference sequence). The CDR3 spells CASSFSGARDTQYF. The CDR3 DNA reads TGTGCCAGCAGCTTTTCGGGGGCGAGGGATACGCAGTATTTT. The full variable domain, completed using reference TRBV7-9 and TRBJ2-3, is DTGVSQNPRHKITKRGQNVTFRCDPISEHNRLYWYRQTLGQGPEFLTYFQNEAQLEKSRLLSDRFSAERPKGSFSTLEIQRTEQGDSAMYLCASSFSGARDTQYFGPGTRLTVL.

The CDR3 DNA reads TGTGCCAGCAGCTTAGAGGTTCGCCCCGGTGAGCAGTTCTTC. Encoded protein: CASSLEVRPGEQFF. The chain uses TRBV11-2 and TRBJ2-1; D unresolved. Germline CDR1 reads SGHAT; CDR2 reads FQNNGV. This CDR3 has 14 amino acids. Trimming shortened V by 0 bases and J by 9 bases, and 12 bases separated the two germline ends.

This CDR3 is CSASTWGRVQETQYF. The CDR3 coding sequence is TGCAGTGCTTCAACTTGGGGAAGGGTTCAAGAGACCCAGTACTTC. The chain carries TRBV20-1 and TRBJ2-5; D unclear. From germline, CDR1 is DFQATT and CDR2 SNEGSKA (reference sequence). This CDR3 has 15 amino acids. Trimming removed 5 bases at V and 2 bases at J, with 18 bases between.

The V call is TRBV20-1, the J call TRBJ2-1, with 11 nucleotides matching TRBD2. Trimming took 8 bases from V and 3 from J; bases not matched to a gene: 6. This CDR3 is built from 14 residues. From germline, CDR1 is DFQATT and CDR2 SNEGSKA (reference sequence). The CDR3 sequence is CSPTGLADYNEQFF. The DNA for the CDR3 is TGCAGTCCAACGGGACTAGCGGACTACAATGAGCAGTTCTTC.

This clonotype was counted between two and nine times. The genes are TRBV3-1 and TRBJ2-7; TRBD1 might be the D (6 bases). The ends were cut back, 8 bases at V and 5 bases at J, with 10 bases in the middle. This CDR3 spans 11 amino acids. Germline CDR1 and CDR2: LGHDT and YNNKEL (reference sequence). The CDR3 protein is CASGGTHEQYF. CDR3 sequence (DNA): TGTGCCAGCGGGGGCACCCACGAGCAGTACTTC.

The chain employs TRBV7-8 and TRBJ2-1; 7 bases are shared with TRBD2. Trimming removed 2 bases from V and 4 bases from J; junction bases left unmatched: 8. The CDR3 runs to 16 residues. CDR1 SGHVS and CDR2 FQNEAQ come from the germline V gene. CDR3 sequence: CASSLKGGSHYNEQFF. The CDR3 region has the DNA TGTGCCAGCAGCTTAAAGGGCGGGAGCCATTACAATGAGCAGTTCTTC.

This rearrangement joins TRBV4-3 to TRBJ2-5, with 8 bases that match TRBD2. The trim removed 0 bases at V and 0 bases at J, leaving 3 bases unmatched. The germline gives CDR1 LGHNA, CDR2 YSLEER. The CDR3 totals 16 residues. The CDR3 DNA is TGCGCCAGCAGCCAAGAGCGGGAGGACTACCAAGAGACCCAGTACTTC. This translates into CASSQEREDYQETQYF.

The V and J genes are TRBV6-2 or TRBV6-3 and TRBJ2-3; 11 bases match TRBD2. Trimming took 2 bases from V and 2 from J; bases not matched to a gene: 6. This CDR3 is built from 17 residues. CDR1 MNHEY and CDR2 SVGEGT come from the germline V gene. CDR3 nucleotides: TGTGCCAGCAGTTACGGCGGGACTAGCGGCAACACAGATACGCAGTATTTT. Protein product: CASSYGGTSGNTDTQYF.

This clonotype showed up just once. This may stem from a read error, because a much larger clone lies one nucleotide away. This sequence joins TRBV5-1 and TRBJ2-7, with TRBD1 matching over 7 bases. The CDR3 length is 13 residues. Germline-derived CDR1 and CDR2 are SGHRS and YFSETQ. The V segment lost 4 bases and the J segment 3 bases; nucleotides outside the gene matches: 4. The CDR3 sequence is CASSTTGVYEQYF. The DNA of the CDR3 is TGCGCCAGCAGCACCACAGGGGTCTACGAGCAGTACTTC.

V gene TRBV9 combines with J gene TRBJ2-6, with no clear D. From germline, CDR1 is SGDLS and CDR2 YYNGEE. V lost 5 bases, J lost 0 bases, and 6 bases lay in between. The CDR3 is 14 residues long. CDR3 sequence: CASSGSSGANVLTF. In DNA form, the CDR3 reads TGTGCCAGCAGTGGCAGCTCTGGGGCCAACGTCCTGACTTTC.

The chain has TRBV7-2 and TRBJ2-3; D remains ambiguous. CDR1 is SGHTA, CDR2 FQGNSA, per germline. The CDR3 loop spans 14 amino acids. V was shortened by 1 base and J by 2 bases, with 7 bases between the two germline ends. This chain's CDR3 is CASSLGVATDTQYF. CDR3 bases: TGTGCCAGCAGCTTAGGCGTCGCCACAGATACGCAGTATTTT.

The DNA for the CDR3 is TGTGCCACCAGCAGAGATGCAGGCTCCTACGAGCAGTACTTC. Translation gives CATSRDAGSYEQYF. The rearrangement links TRBV15 to TRBJ2-7, with D uncertain. V shed 0 bases and J shed 0 bases, with 6 bases lying between them. Looked up from germline, CDR1 is LNHNV and CDR2 is YYDKDF (reference sequence). This CDR3 is 14 amino acids long. The entire variable domain, with the rest obtained from reference TRBV15 and TRBJ2-7, is as follows: DAMVIQNPRYQVTQFGKPVTLSCSQTLNHNVMYWYQQKSSQAPKLLFHYYDKDFNNEADTPDNFQSRRPNTSFCFLDIRSPGLGDTAMYLCATSRDAGSYEQYFGPGTRLTVT.

This chain uses TRBV5-1 with TRBJ2-3, with TRBD1 matching 8 bases. Trimming removed 3 bases from V and 1 base from J; junction bases left unmatched: 7. CDR1 and CDR2 from the germline V gene are SGHRS and YFSETQ. The CDR3 loop spans 16 amino acids. CDR3 residues: CASSSAGQGGTDTQYF. The DNA for the CDR3 is TGCGCCAGCAGCTCCGCCGGACAGGGAGGCACAGATACGCAGTATTTT. Variable domain in full (rest from reference TRBV5-1 and TRBJ2-3): KAGVTQTPRYLIKTRGQQVTLSCSPISGHRSVSWYQQTPGQGLQFLFEYFSETQRNKGNFPGRFSGRQFSNSRSEMNVSTLELGDSALYLCASSSAGQGGTDTQYFGPGTRLTVL.

This clonotype has a handful of counts. The chain has TRBV10-3 and TRBJ2-5; possible D gene TRBD2, 5 bases. Germline lookup yields CDR1 ENHRY and CDR2 SYGVKD. This CDR3 has 15 amino acids. The V and J ends lost 2 bases and 1 base respectively, with 11 bases between them. CDR3 sequence reads: CAISEENRGQETQYF. CDR3 DNA: TGTGCCATCAGTGAGGAGAATCGGGGCCAAGAGACCCAGTACTTC.

The chain has TRBV19 and TRBJ2-1; 10 nucleotides line up with TRBD2. With 4 bases clipped from V and 4 bases from J, the junction kept 13 bases outside the gene matches. This CDR3 has 18 amino acids. Germline V CDR1 and CDR2: LNHDA, SQIVND (reference sequence). The CDR3 loop is CASSTPGLARLLYNEQFF. The CDR3 DNA is TGTGCCAGTAGTACACCGGGACTAGCGCGACTCTTATACAATGAGCAGTTCTTC.

This clonotype was picked up many times. The chain combines TRBV7-9 with TRBJ2-5, with TRBD1 identical over 8 bases. Germline V gives CDR1 SEHNR, CDR2 FQNEAQ (reference sequence). This CDR3 is 14 amino acids long. J gave up 3 bases and V 5 bases, and 5 bases lay outside the gene matches. CDR3 sequence reads: CASSTSTGEETQYF. In nucleotides, the CDR3 is TGTGCCAGCAGCACCTCGACAGGGGAAGAGACCCAGTACTTC. Combining the CDR3 with reference TRBV7-9 and TRBJ2-5 gives the whole variable domain DTGVSQNPRHKITKRGQNVTFRCDPISEHNRLYWYRQTLGQGPEFLTYFQNEAQLEKSRLLSDRFSAERPKGSFSTLEIQRTEQGDSAMYLCASSTSTGEETQYFGPGTRLLVL.

This clonotype was seen a handful of times. The chain links TRBV20-1 to TRBJ2-1; TRBD2 matches at 7 bases. CDR3 length equals 14 residues. V shed 3 bases and J 7 bases; nucleotides not matched to a gene: 9. Per germline, CDR1 DFQATT and CDR2 SNEGSKA (reference sequence). CDR3: CSARHESGGNEQFF. CDR3 nucleotide sequence: TGCAGTGCTAGGCATGAGTCCGGGGGGAATGAGCAGTTCTTC.

This chain connects TRBV2 to TRBJ1-2; D not resolved. Trimming removed 2 bases at V and 2 bases at J, with 6 bases between. The germline CDR1 and CDR2 sequences are SNHLY and FYNNEI. This CDR3 contains 13 residues. The CDR3 here is CASSERGNYGYTF. The CDR3 region has the DNA TGTGCCAGCAGTGAACGCGGCAACTATGGCTACACCTTC.

This chain uses TRBV12-3 or TRBV12-4 with TRBJ2-2; D remains unclear. Trimming took 4 bases from V and 6 from J, leaving 12 bases between them. The CDR3 has 14 amino acids. The CDR3 DNA is TGTGCCAGCAGTTCGAATCGCGGTGCCGGGGAGCTGTTTTTT. Translated: CASSSNRGAGELFF.

The V call is TRBV5-6, the J call TRBJ2-2; D unclear. Per germline, CDR1 SGHDT and CDR2 YYEEEE. V dropped 0 bases and J dropped 5 bases, with 5 bases sitting between them. The CDR3 runs to 13 residues. For the CDR3, the DNA is TGTGCCAGCAGCTTGGTCAAAACCGGGGAGCTGTTTTTT. This sequence encodes CASSLVKTGELFF.

DNA for the CDR3: TGTGCCTGGAGTAGACTAGTCAGCGACAATGAGCAGTTCTTC. Encoded protein: CAWSRLVSDNEQFF. V and J are TRBV30 and TRBJ2-1; possible D gene TRBD2, 6 bases. The V end was cut by 2 bases, the J end by 5 bases, with 13 bases between. CDR3 size: 14 residues. CDR1 and CDR2 from the germline V gene are GTSNPN and SVGIG (reference sequence).

This chain uses TRBV30 with TRBJ1-5; TRBD1 matches at 7 bases. CDR3 length: 12 amino acids. The germline gives CDR1 GTSNPN, CDR2 SVGIG (reference sequence). With V trimmed by 5 bases and J by 2 bases, 0 bases remained unmatched. The CDR3 region has the DNA TGTGCCTGGGGACAGGGCAATCAGCCCCAGCATTTT. Translation gives CAWGQGNQPQHF.

The V and J genes are TRBV6-5 and TRBJ2-5; the D gene could be TRBD1 or TRBD2 (5 bases each). V was cut by 4 bases and J by 5 bases, with 17 bases left in between. The germline V gene has CDR1 MNHEY and CDR2 SVGAGI. This CDR3 is built from 15 residues. The DNA of the CDR3 is TGTGCCAGCAGTTTAGAGGGGCAAGGAATGGAGACCCAGTACTTC. It encodes CASSLEGQGMETQYF.

This clonotype appeared once. The V and J genes are TRBV6-1 and TRBJ2-6, with unresolved D. Trimming left V 7 bases short and J 8 bases short, with 12 bases between. In germline, CDR1 is MNHNS, CDR2 SASEGT. This CDR3 spans 13 amino acids. The CDR3 bases are TGTGCCAGCATATTAAGGGCCACCAACGTCCTGACTTTC. This encodes CASILRATNVLTF.